The 26 T cell receptor beta chains in this list originate from one sample, sequenced in a study of blood T cell repertoires in COVID-19. Sequenced by immunoSEQ multiplex PCR; TCRdb stores in-frame clones only, minus some. The sample holds roughly 62,000 clones, approximately 86% seen once. The source material was peripheral blood. The receptors were gathered from a human donor with active COVID-19. The donor label of this sample is uncertain.

The V and J genes are TRBV27 and TRBJ2-7, with TRBD1 identical over 9 bases. After removal of 2 bases from V and 2 bases from J, the junction contained 4 bases not matched to a gene. Germline V CDR1 and CDR2: MNHEY, SMNVEV (reference sequence). The CDR3 covers 15 residues. CDR3 sequence: CASSLKGQGTYEQYF. In DNA, the CDR3 is TGTGCCAGCAGTTTAAAGGGACAGGGTACCTACGAGCAGTACTTC.

The J gene is TRBJ2-1, the V gene TRBV7-8; 8 bases are a match to TRBD1. Germline values: CDR1 SGHVS, CDR2 FQNEAQ. The V segment lost 4 bases and the J segment 9 bases; nucleotides outside the gene matches: 14. CDR3 size: 16 residues. CDR3 residues: CASSSQTVTGGREQFF. CDR3 DNA: TGTGCCAGCAGCTCCCAGACCGTAACAGGGGGACGTGAGCAGTTCTTC. Drawing the rest from reference TRBV7-8 and TRBJ2-1, the complete variable domain is GAGVSQSPRYKVAKRGQDVALRCDPISGHVSLFWYQQALGQGPEFLTYFQNEAQLDKSGLPSDRFFAERPEGSVSTLKIQRTQQEDSAVYLCASSSQTVTGGREQFFGPGTRLTVL.

The chain carries TRBV6-9 and TRBJ2-7, with D tentatively TRBD1 (6 bases). From germline, CDR1 is MNHGY and CDR2 SVAAGI. This CDR3 is built from 17 residues. V was cut by 4 bases and J by 3 bases, with 22 bases left in between. The CDR3 sequence is CASSSPLPAGTHYEQYF. The CDR3 DNA sequence: TGTGCCAGCAGTTCACCACTTCCCGCCGGGACACACTACGAGCAGTACTTC.

The DNA for the CDR3 is TGCGCCAGCAGCTTAGACAGGGATCAGCCCCAGCATTTT. Its protein product is CASSLDRDQPQHF. The chain links TRBV5-1 to TRBJ1-5; 7 nucleotides agree with TRBD1. J lost 5 bases, V lost 2 bases, and 1 base had no gene match. Germline lookup yields CDR1 SGHRS and CDR2 YFSETQ. The CDR3 totals 13 residues.

The CDR3 bases are TGTGCCAGCAGCGTAGCGGGCAGGGTGGAAGGCGAGCAGTACTTC. Its translation: CASSVAGRVEGEQYF. The rearrangement links TRBV9 to TRBJ2-7, with TRBD1 as a possible D gene (5 bases). CDR3 length: 15 residues. Germline-derived CDR1 and CDR2 are SGDLS and YYNGEE. Trimming took 0 bases from V and 6 from J, leaving 16 bases between them.

The rearrangement joins TRBV4-1 to TRBJ1-2; D call uncertain. Trimming took off 1 base at V and 8 bases at J, with 11 bases between the two ends. Germline loops: CDR1 MGHRA, CDR2 YSYEKL. This CDR3 spans 13 amino acids. The CDR3 loop is CASSQAWTGGYTF. The CDR3 nucleotides are TGCGCCAGCAGCCAAGCTTGGACGGGGGGCTACACCTTC.

The chain carries TRBV2 and TRBJ1-6, with D tentatively TRBD1 (6 bases). The ends were cut back, 8 bases at V and 6 bases at J, with 8 bases in the middle. The CDR3 is made up of 12 amino acids. In germline, CDR1 is SNHLY, CDR2 FYNNEI. The CDR3 bases are TGTGCCAGCCGGGACACTAATTCACCCCTCCACTTT. It yields the protein CASRDTNSPLHF.

This clone was seen a single time. V and J are TRBV19 and TRBJ2-2, with 9 bases fitting TRBD1. After removal of 5 bases from V and 5 bases from J, the junction contained 3 bases not matched to a gene. The CDR3 is 14 residues long. Germline V gene data show CDR1 as LNHDA and CDR2 as SQIVND (reference sequence). In DNA form, the CDR3 reads TGTGCCAGTAGTGACAGGGGGATGACCGGGGAGCTGTTTTTT. This codes for CASSDRGMTGELFF.

This clone occurred once. The chain links TRBV4-3 to TRBJ2-5, with D possibly TRBD2 on 5 matching bases. Germline lookup yields CDR1 LGHNA and CDR2 YSLEER. The V and J ends lost 0 bases and 5 bases respectively, with 13 bases between them. This CDR3 is built from 15 residues. The CDR3 loop reads CASSQDVYGGETQYF. The CDR3 DNA follows: TGCGCCAGCAGCCAAGATGTGTATGGAGGTGAGACCCAGTACTTC.

The V and J genes are TRBV19 and TRBJ2-2, with D possibly being TRBD1 (5 bases). The CDR3 runs 13 residues. Germline V lookup: CDR1 LNHDA, CDR2 SQIVND (reference sequence). V shed 2 bases and J shed 6 bases, with 7 bases lying between them. The CDR3 spells CASSIRGPGELFF. The CDR3 region has the DNA TGTGCCAGTAGTATAAGGGGTCCCGGGGAGCTGTTTTTT.

This chain connects TRBV5-1 to TRBJ1-1, with D tentatively TRBD1 (5 bases). The V end lost 2 bases, the J end lost 4 bases, and 18 bases lay between the germline ends. Germline V CDR1 and CDR2: SGHRS, YFSETQ. CDR3 length equals 16 residues. CDR3 residues: CASSFLGSSQGTEAFF. CDR3 nucleotides: TGCGCCAGCAGCTTTCTTGGTTCCTCTCAGGGCACTGAAGCTTTCTTT.

This clone appeared a few times. The rearrangement links TRBV4-1 to TRBJ2-7, with D possibly being TRBD1 (5 bases). The germline V gene encodes CDR1 MGHRA and CDR2 YSYEKL. The CDR3 length is 16 residues. The V gene lost 2 bases and the J gene lost 0 bases, with 14 bases spanning the gap. CDR3 nucleotide sequence: TGCGCCAGCAGCCAATGGTCGACAGCGCTCTCCTACGAGCAGTACTTC. Its protein product is CASSQWSTALSYEQYF.

This chain uses TRBV5-1 with TRBJ1-2; tentative D call: TRBD1 (5 bases). Trimming shortened V by 0 bases and J by 2 bases, and 5 bases separated the two germline ends. The CDR3 contains 13 residues. Per germline, CDR1 SGHRS and CDR2 YFSETQ. The CDR3 spells CASSLDRNYGYTF. In DNA, the CDR3 is TGCGCCAGCAGCTTGGACAGGAACTATGGCTACACCTTC. Together with reference TRBV5-1 and TRBJ1-2, the CDR3 gives the full variable domain: KAGVTQTPRYLIKTRGQQVTLSCSPISGHRSVSWYQQTPGQGLQFLFEYFSETQRNKGNFPGRFSGRQFSNSRSEMNVSTLELGDSALYLCASSLDRNYGYTFGSGTRLTVV.

The chain combines TRBV25-1 with TRBJ1-3; no definite D call. This CDR3 has 15 residues. Trimming removed 8 bases at V and 1 base at J, with 15 bases between. Germline assignment: CDR1 MGHDK and CDR2 SYGVNS. The CDR3 region is CASFGGGLSGNTIYF. CDR3 nucleotide sequence: TGTGCCAGCTTCGGAGGTGGTTTATCTGGAAACACCATATATTTT.

The chain has TRBV19 and TRBJ2-4; the match to TRBD1 covers 10 bases. Germline V CDR1 and CDR2: LNHDA, SQIVND (reference sequence). V lost 5 bases to trimming and J lost 2 bases; unmatched junction nucleotides: 18. This CDR3 spans 20 amino acids. The CDR3 spells CASSPPREVGTGVSKNIQYF. The CDR3 DNA follows: TGTGCCAGTAGTCCACCTAGAGAGGTAGGGACAGGGGTATCCAAAAACATTCAGTACTTC.

This clone was counted a few times. The chain has TRBV5-1 and TRBJ2-2; 7 bases match TRBD1. Germline V gene lookup returns CDR1 SGHRS and CDR2 YFSETQ. The CDR3 contains 15 residues. The J segment lost 4 bases and the V segment lost 4 bases, leaving 7 bases of the junction unmatched. The CDR3 protein is CASSQTGLGTGELFF. The CDR3 DNA sequence: TGCGCCAGCAGCCAGACAGGGTTAGGCACCGGGGAGCTGTTTTTT.

The V call is TRBV4-1, the J call TRBJ2-5; TRBD1 agrees at 11 bases. Germline V CDR1 and CDR2: MGHRA, YSYEKL. The CDR3 consists of 17 residues. V dropped 3 bases and J dropped 4; count of bases not matched to a gene: 10. CDR3 amino acids: CASSHGAGQGAGETQYF. The DNA of the CDR3 is TGCGCCAGCAGCCACGGCGCCGGACAGGGGGCTGGAGAGACCCAGTACTTC.

This clone was seen a handful of times. The rearrangement joins TRBV7-2 to TRBJ1-5; D might be TRBD1 (6 bases). Germline V gene lookup returns CDR1 SGHTA and CDR2 FQGNSA. The CDR3 is 17 residues long. Trimming took off 3 bases at V and 0 bases at J, with 15 bases between the two ends. In DNA, the CDR3 is TGTGCCAGCAGCTTCGGGACACCATGGTATAGCAATCAGCCCCAGCATTTT. This gives the protein CASSFGTPWYSNQPQHF.

The chain combines TRBV12-3 or TRBV12-4 with TRBJ1-5; no reliable D call. V was shortened by 7 bases and J by 0 bases, with 7 bases between the two germline ends. This CDR3 is built from 13 residues. The CDR3 reads CASTRDSNQPQHF. Written as DNA, the CDR3 is TGTGCCAGCACCCGCGATAGCAATCAGCCCCAGCATTTT.

DNA of the CDR3: TGCAGCGTTTCGGCAGATACGCAGTATTTT. It yields the protein CSVSADTQYF. The chain recombines TRBV29-1 with TRBJ2-3; D unresolved. The CDR3 totals 10 residues. Trimming pared 5 bases from V and 4 bases from J, leaving 4 bases between. Looked up from germline, CDR1 is SQVTM and CDR2 is ANQGSEA.

This clone was observed once. This chain links TRBV19 with TRBJ1-1; D possibly corresponds to TRBD1 (5 bases). Germline-derived CDR1 and CDR2 are LNHDA and SQIVND (reference sequence). V was clipped by 3 bases and J by 1 base, with 12 bases between them. This CDR3 region has 15 residues. Written as DNA, the CDR3 is TGTGCCAGTAGTATTTCAGGGTACGGGAACACTGAAGCTTTCTTT. Translation: CASSISGYGNTEAFF. Variable domain in full (rest from reference TRBV19 and TRBJ1-1): DGGITQSPKYLFRKEGQNVTLSCEQNLNHDAMYWYRQDPGQGLRLIYYSQIVNDFQKGDIAEGYSVSREKKESFPLTVTSAQKNPTAFYLCASSISGYGNTEAFFGQGTRLTVV.

Only one count was recorded for this clone. The J gene is TRBJ2-3, the V gene TRBV4-3; no firm D call. The germline V gene encodes CDR1 LGHNA and CDR2 YSLEER. V lost 0 bases, J lost 0 bases, and 7 bases lay in between. This CDR3 is 15 amino acids long. In nucleotides, the CDR3 is TGCGCCAGCAGCCAAGATCCCAGGAGCACAGATACGCAGTATTTT. This sequence encodes CASSQDPRSTDTQYF.

The rearrangement uses TRBV10-1 and TRBJ1-1; 8 bases fit TRBD1. The CDR3 runs 13 residues. The V and J ends lost 1 base and 5 bases, in that order; junction bases with no gene match: 0. Per the germline V gene, CDR1 is WNHNN and CDR2 is SYGVQD (reference sequence). The CDR3: CASSEYRGTEAFF. As DNA, the CDR3 is TGCGCCAGCAGTGAGTACAGGGGGACTGAAGCTTTCTTT.

The genes are TRBV7-9 and TRBJ1-2; D not resolved. V gave up 1 base and J gave up 8 bases, with 8 bases separating them. This CDR3 comprises 12 residues. The germline V gene encodes CDR1 SEHNR and CDR2 FQNEAQ (reference sequence). CDR3 DNA: TGTGCCAGCAGCTTAGGAGGGTTCGGCTACACCTTC. Protein product: CASSLGGFGYTF.

This chain connects TRBV7-8 to TRBJ2-3, with 8 bases lining up with TRBD1. CDR1 is SGHVS and CDR2 is FQNEAQ in the germline V gene. V lost 4 bases, J lost 5 bases, and 17 bases stayed unmatched. The CDR3 contains 18 residues. The DNA for the CDR3 is TGTGCCAGCAGCTCTCCCTTCCGGACAGGGAGTCAGGGAGATACGCAGTATTTT. Its protein is CASSSPFRTGSQGDTQYF.

In this sample, this clone turned up once. The chain employs TRBV28 and TRBJ2-6, with TRBD1 matching over 11 bases. Germline V gene lookup returns CDR1 MDHEN and CDR2 SYDVKM. Trimming at V came to 6 bases and at J to 3 bases, leaving 10 bases not matched to a gene. This CDR3 spans 18 amino acids. As DNA, the CDR3 is TGTGCCAGCAGCCCCGGCGGGACAGGGGGTATTGGGGCCAACGTCCTGACTTTC. This translates into CASSPGGTGGIGANVLTF.